These 6 T cell receptor beta chains share one sample of origin, sequenced in a study of cytomegalovirus exposure and HLA in healthy donors. PCR amplification relied on 60 Vbeta primers (plus 13 Jbeta primers). The method was immunoSEQ multiplex PCR; TCRdb's version includes in-frame clones alone and lacks a portion of them. Of around 130,000 clones listed, around 65% were seen once; the top ten hold about 1.8%. Sequencing input: PBMCs. All receptors come from a male donor in good health and CMV-seronegative.

Remarks on this clone: One junction end disagrees with the germline gene, perhaps due to a read error. This chain connects TRBV7-7 to TRBJ2-5; 10 nucleotides line up with TRBD1. Germline CDR1 is SSHAT and CDR2 is FNYEAQ (reference sequence). CDR3 length equals 18 residues. CDR3 sequence (DNA): TGTGCTAGCAGCTTTGGTTCATTCGGGACAGGGGATGGAAAGACCCAGTACTTC. Translated: CASSFGSFGTGDGKTQYF.

The chain carries TRBV19 and TRBJ1-4; 7 bases line up with TRBD1. This CDR3 contains 15 residues. V trimming: 5 bases; J trimming: 6 bases; junction bases outside the gene matches: 9. Looked up from germline, CDR1 is LNHDA and CDR2 is SQIVND (reference sequence). CDR3 region: CASSSTGTEYEKLFF. CDR3 sequence (DNA): TGTGCCAGTAGTTCCACCGGGACAGAGTATGAAAAACTGTTTTTT.

The chain links TRBV29-1 to TRBJ1-5, with a weak D call TRBD1 (5 bases). Germline V gene data show CDR1 as SQVTM and CDR2 as ANQGSEA. The V end was cut by 3 bases, the J end by 7 bases, with 13 bases between. This CDR3 contains 13 residues. The CDR3 region has the DNA TGCAGCGTTGACCTGGGGCTGGGGCAGCCCCAGCATTTT. Translated: CSVDLGLGQPQHF.

The J gene is TRBJ1-1, the V gene TRBV11-2, with D unresolved. Looked up from germline, CDR1 is SGHAT and CDR2 is FQNNGV. Between the trimmed V and J ends, which lost 8 bases and 8 bases, there was a span of 18 bases. CDR3 length: 13 amino acids. The CDR3, as DNA: TGTGCCAGCTTATTTGCGCGGAGCGGCGAAGCTTTCTTT. The encoded protein is CASLFARSGEAFF.

To note about this clone: This CDR3 is also generated by other DNA sequences in the sample. J is TRBJ1-5 and V is TRBV9; TRBD1 agrees at 7 bases. In germline, CDR1 is SGDLS, CDR2 YYNGEE. This CDR3 spans 14 amino acids. The junction had 3 bases not matched to a gene; V was cut back by 4 bases and J by 2 bases. CDR3 DNA: TGTGCCAGCAGCACTACAGGGGGCAATCAGCCCCAGCATTTT. Encoded protein: CASSTTGGNQPQHF.

The chain carries TRBV7-2 and TRBJ1-1, with 8 positions matching TRBD1. After removal of 5 bases from V and 3 bases from J, the junction contained 11 bases not matched to a gene. CDR3 length: 16 residues. The V gene's germline CDR1 is SGHTA and CDR2 FQGNSA. The CDR3 loop is CASSPREQGVYTEAFF. CDR3 in DNA: TGTGCCAGCAGCCCGCGAGAACAGGGGGTCTACACTGAAGCTTTCTTT.